Listed here are 19 T cell receptor beta chains from one sample, sequenced in a study of Graves' ophthalmopathy and Graves' hyperthyroidism (dated by TCRdb to the late 2010s). This sample was sequenced with an Illumina HiSeq 2000. TCR beta CDR3 regions were amplified from RNA transcripts for repertoire sequencing. The first round was an RT-PCR using HTBI primers with the Qiagen OneStep RT-PCR kit, and this first round was followed by a second-round multiplex PCR, then size selection and purification. In-frame beta chains were kept once TCRdb had trimmed the public reads at Q25 with fastp and called clones with MiXCR. Every CDR3 protein is listed once, alongside the most common genes and DNA of its rows. This sample is represented by hundreds of thousands of distinct CDR3 sequences; roughly an eighth of them were singletons. The biggest ten clones account for about 10% of the sample. The sample comprised blood. These receptors were collected from a woman in her twenties or thirties with Graves' ophthalmopathy. Donor details come from another sample of the same person, matched by shared clones.

In its sample, this clonotype was seen many times. The chain joins TRBV24-1 to TRBJ1-5; a weak D match, TRBD1 (5 bases). V was cut by 7 bases and J by 2 bases, with 14 bases left in between. This CDR3 has 15 residues. Per germline, CDR1 KGHDR and CDR2 SFDVKD. Here the CDR3 DNA reads TGTGCCACCAGCGAGGCGCGGGGCGGCAATCAGCCCCAGCATTTT. Its translation: CATSEARGGNQPQHF.

Ten or more counts support this clonotype. The chain uses TRBV6-5 and TRBJ2-7; D unresolved. The CDR3 extends over 14 amino acids. CDR1 is MNHEY and CDR2 is SVGAGI in the germline V gene. V dropped 1 base and J dropped 0 bases, with 7 bases sitting between them. The CDR3 loop is CASSYLSYSYEQYF. As DNA, the CDR3 is TGTGCCAGCAGTTACTTGTCCTACTCCTACGAGCAGTACTTC.

V usage is TRBV11-1 and J usage is TRBJ2-5; 7 nucleotides agree with TRBD2. This CDR3 comprises 16 residues. V lost 2 bases to trimming and J lost 0 bases; unmatched junction nucleotides: 6. CDR1 and CDR2 from the germline V gene are SGHAT and FQDESV (reference sequence). In nucleotides, the CDR3 is TGTGCCAGCAGCTTACGGGGACTACTGTACCAAGAGACCCAGTACTTC. Translated: CASSLRGLLYQETQYF.

The V and J genes are TRBV20-1 and TRBJ1-5; 7 positions agree with TRBD1. Germline values: CDR1 DFQATT, CDR2 SNEGSKA (reference sequence). Trimming cost V 3 bases and J 3 bases; bases outside gene matches: 5. The CDR3 sequence is 14 residues long. CDR3 loop: CSASPGGANQPQHF. In DNA, the CDR3 is TGCAGTGCTAGCCCAGGGGGTGCCAATCAGCCCCAGCATTTT.

The sample holds many counts of this clonotype. The gene calls are TRBV6-1 and TRBJ1-5; possible D gene TRBD1, 5 bases. Germline assignment: CDR1 MNHNS and CDR2 SASEGT. Deletions cut 8 bases from V and 7 bases from J, with 15 bases between. The CDR3 totals 13 residues. The CDR3 sequence is CASFREAGQPQHF. DNA of the CDR3: TGTGCCAGCTTCAGGGAGGCGGGACAGCCCCAGCATTTT.

The J gene is TRBJ2-4, the V gene TRBV20-1, with 16 bases identical to TRBD2. Germline assignment: CDR1 DFQATT and CDR2 SNEGSKA (reference sequence). The CDR3 totals 16 residues. Germline trimming cut 5 bases from V and 15 bases from J; bases unmatched to any gene: 16. In nucleotides, the CDR3 is TGCAGTGCTGCTCCGGGACTAGCGGGGGGGATTTCTATTAGGTACTTC. The encoded protein is CSAAPGLAGGISIRYF.

Many counts were recorded for this clonotype. The chain has TRBV28 and TRBJ1-5; D is unresolved. Germline lookup yields CDR1 MDHEN and CDR2 SYDVKM. The V gene lost 1 base and the J gene lost 7 bases, with 11 bases spanning the gap. CDR3 length: 14 amino acids. This chain's CDR3 is CASSLSEGNQPQHF. Here the CDR3 DNA reads TGTGCCAGCAGTTTATCAGAGGGTAACCAGCCCCAGCATTTT.

The table lists this clonotype with many counts. This CDR3 is CSVEEGLSGNTIYF. CDR3 DNA sequence: TGCAGCGTTGAAGAGGGTCTCTCTGGAAACACCATATATTTT. The chain couples TRBV29-1 to TRBJ1-3; D gene ambiguous. The CDR3 is 14 residues long. The germline CDR1 and CDR2 sequences are SQVTM and ANQGSEA. Trimming cost V 0 bases and J 0 bases, with 6 bases left between them.

This clonotype was seen at least ten times. This sequence joins TRBV12-3 or TRBV12-4 and TRBJ2-4; 10 positions match TRBD1. The CDR3 runs 16 residues. With 4 bases clipped from V and 9 bases from J, the junction kept 12 bases outside the gene matches. CDR3 region: CASSSLGQGSGGIQYF. The CDR3 bases are TGTGCCAGCAGTTCACTGGGACAGGGGTCTGGGGGCATTCAGTACTTC.

This clonotype was detected many times. The V and J genes are TRBV10-3 and TRBJ2-2; D is uncertain. This CDR3 spans 12 amino acids. Trimming took off 5 bases at V and 6 bases at J, with 7 bases between the two ends. CDR1 is ENHRY and CDR2 is SYGVKD in the germline V gene. CDR3 in DNA: TGTGCCATCAGTTTTGATCCCGGGGAGCTGTTTTTT. Protein: CAISFDPGELFF.

This clonotype has ten or more counts. The chain is built from TRBV7-3 and TRBJ1-2, with 7 bases that match TRBD1. The CDR3 is made up of 13 amino acids. The V and J ends lost 3 bases and 7 bases, in that order; junction bases with no gene match: 5. Germline V gene lookup returns CDR1 SGHTA and CDR2 FQGTGA. DNA for the CDR3: TGTGCCAGCAGCTTTGAGACAGGGCTTGGCTACACCTTC. Protein sequence: CASSFETGLGYTF. The entire variable domain, with the rest obtained from reference TRBV7-3 and TRBJ1-2, is as follows: GAGVSQTPSNKVTEKGKYVELRCDPISGHTALYWYRQSLGQGPEFLIYFQGTGAADDSGLPNDRFFAVRPEGSVSTLKIQRTERGDSAVYLCASSFETGLGYTFGSGTRLTVV.

Worth noting for this clonotype: The junction shows a germline mismatch at one end, possibly a read error. This chain links TRBV7-9 with TRBJ2-7; maybe TRBD2 (6 bases). CDR3 size: 14 residues. CDR1 is SEHNR and CDR2 is FQNEAQ in the germline V gene (reference sequence). CDR3 residues: CVSSLGGGWDEQYF. The CDR3 bases are TGTGTCAGCAGCTTAGGTGGGGGGTGGGACGAGCAGTACTTC. The whole variable domain, remainder taken from reference TRBV7-9 and TRBJ2-7, is DTGVSQNPRHKITKRGQNVTFRCDPISEHNRLYWYRQTLGQGPEFLTYFQNEAQLEKSRLLSDRFSAERPKGSFSTLEIQRTEQGDSAMYLCVSSLGGGWDEQYFGPGTRLTVT.

Regarding this clonotype: One end of the junction does not line up with germline, which may come from a read error. This chain uses TRBV18 with TRBJ1-6; D may be TRBD1 (6 bases). Germline CDR1 reads KGHSH; CDR2 reads LQKENI. This CDR3 is built from 12 residues. CDR3 DNA: TGTGCCAGCGGGGGGGCAGGCTCACACCTCCACTTT. Its protein product is CASGGAGSHLHF. Full variable domain (missing parts from reference TRBV18 and TRBJ1-6): NAGVMQNPRHLVRRRGQEARLRCSPMKGHSHVYWYRQLPEEGLKFMVYLQKENIIDESGMPKERFSAEFPKEGPSILRIQQVVRGDSAAYFCASGGAGSHLHFGNGTRLTVT.

This clonotype was seen ten or more times. This rearrangement joins TRBV7-3 to TRBJ2-5; D unresolved. Germline CDR1 SGHTA, CDR2 FQGTGA. V was trimmed by 2 bases and J by 1 base, leaving 5 bases between them. The CDR3 covers 13 residues. CDR3 amino acids: CASSLVAQETQYF. The CDR3 nucleotides are TGTGCCAGCAGCTTAGTCGCCCAAGAGACCCAGTACTTC.

This clonotype was counted ten times or more. The V call is TRBV27, the J call TRBJ2-7, with D hard to call. V shed 2 bases and J shed 1 base, with 6 bases lying between them. Germline values: CDR1 MNHEY, CDR2 SMNVEV (reference sequence). The CDR3 runs 13 residues. In nucleotides, the CDR3 is TGTGCCAGCAGTTTAGGCAGATCCTACGAGCAGTACTTC. It encodes CASSLGRSYEQYF.

This clonotype was recorded many times. This sequence joins TRBV19 and TRBJ1-1; no firm D call. CDR1 LNHDA and CDR2 SQIVND come from the germline V gene (reference sequence). Trimming shortened V by 3 bases and J by 3 bases, and 11 bases separated the two germline ends. The length of the CDR3 is 14 residues. The CDR3 sequence is CASSIRLPYTEAFF. The CDR3 DNA reads as TGTGCCAGTAGTATTCGACTACCATACACTGAAGCTTTCTTT.

The chain combines TRBV4-2 with TRBJ1-4, with 12 bases fitting TRBD1. Per the germline V gene, CDR1 is LGHNA and CDR2 is YNFKEQ. The CDR3 spans 17 residues. V was clipped by 0 bases and J by 7 bases; unmatched bases: 6. Written as DNA, the CDR3 is TGTGCCAGCAGCCAAGAAGGTCCGGGACAGGGGGCTGAAAAACTGTTTTTT. Translated, it gives CASSQEGPGQGAEKLFF.

This clonotype came up a few times. In DNA form, the CDR3 reads TGTGCCAGTAGTATAGGAGGCCATACGCAGTATTTT. It is translated as CASSIGGHTQYF. The chain joins TRBV19 to TRBJ2-3; D call uncertain. The CDR3 is 12 amino acids. The germline V and J ends were trimmed by 1 base and 7 bases, with 6 bases remaining between them. From germline, CDR1 is LNHDA and CDR2 SQIVND (reference sequence). The variable domain in full, completed from reference TRBV19 and TRBJ2-3, reads DGGITQSPKYLFRKEGQNVTLSCEQNLNHDAMYWYRQDPGQGLRLIYYSQIVNDFQKGDIAEGYSVSREKKESFPLTVTSAQKNPTAFYLCASSIGGHTQYFGPGTRLTVL.

This clonotype was seen many times. The chain employs TRBV28 and TRBJ2-7; perhaps TRBD2 as D (6 bases). Trimming shortened V by 6 bases and J by 3 bases, and 15 bases separated the two germline ends. The CDR3 is 14 amino acids. Per germline, CDR1 MDHEN and CDR2 SYDVKM. CDR3 sequence reads: CASSRIRGFYEQYF. The CDR3 bases are TGTGCCAGCAGCCGTATCCGGGGGTTCTACGAGCAGTACTTC.